This T cell receptor (beta chain) was identified in a study of blood T cell repertoires in COVID-19. Study-wide background: Donors in the United States, Italy and Spain gave samples during acute or convalescent COVID-19.

In the original processing: Reference gene primer amplification in the assay estimated nucleated cell counts. The table came from immunoSEQ multiplex PCR; TCRdb's copy has only in-frame clones and leaves some out. V and J calls and clone size are given by that table; D and trimming were obtained from the DNA. This table has approximately 300,000 clones, more than 80% appearing once. The CDR3 has 15 residues. J gave up 8 bases and V 6 bases, and 10 bases lay outside the gene matches. Germline values: CDR1 SGHAT, CDR2 FQNNGV. Sequencing input: peripheral blood. The chain links TRBV11-2 to TRBJ2-1, with 10 bases matching TRBD2. This receptor was taken from a man between 18 and 29 years old who had recovered from COVID-19. The CDR3 sequence is CASRRAGGPGHEQFF. CDR3 sequence (DNA): TGTGCCAGCAGACGAGCGGGAGGGCCCGGGCATGAGCAGTTCTTC.